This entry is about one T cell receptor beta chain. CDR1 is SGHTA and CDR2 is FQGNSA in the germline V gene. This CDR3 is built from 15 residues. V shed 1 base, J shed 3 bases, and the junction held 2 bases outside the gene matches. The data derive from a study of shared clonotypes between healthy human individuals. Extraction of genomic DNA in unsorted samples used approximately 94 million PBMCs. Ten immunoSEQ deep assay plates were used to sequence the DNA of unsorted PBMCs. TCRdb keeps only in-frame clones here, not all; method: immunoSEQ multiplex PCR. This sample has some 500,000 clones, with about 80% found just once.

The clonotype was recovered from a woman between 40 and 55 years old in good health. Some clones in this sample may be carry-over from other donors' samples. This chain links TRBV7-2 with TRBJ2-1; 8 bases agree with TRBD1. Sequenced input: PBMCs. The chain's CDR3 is CASSLGQGIYNEQFF. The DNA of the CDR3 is TGTGCCAGCAGCTTAGGACAGGGGATCTACAATGAGCAGTTCTTC. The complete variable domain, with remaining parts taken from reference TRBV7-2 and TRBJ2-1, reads GAGVSQSPSNKVTEKGKDVELRCDPISGHTALYWYRQSLGQGLEFLIYFQGNSAPDKSGLPSDRFSAERTGGSVSTLTIQRTQQEDSAVYLCASSLGQGIYNEQFFGPGTRLTVL.